This T cell receptor (beta chain) was identified during a study of neoadjuvant anti-PD-1 for oral cavity cancer. Across the whole study: Most patients had three to four biweekly doses of 3 mg/kg nivolumab before resection.

In its sample, this clone was seen a few times. The CDR3 consists of 13 residues. The germline V gene encodes CDR1 MNHEY and CDR2 SVGAGI. V was shortened by 6 bases and J by 2 bases, with 10 bases between the two germline ends. Profiled with immunoSEQ multiplex PCR; TCRdb holds only in-frame clones, not every one. The table includes about 14,000 clones, about 70% detected once. Cohort: HPV-negative, locally advanced oral cavity squamous cell carcinoma patients. This TCR was sampled from a person aged 35 to 85 with oral cavity squamous cell carcinoma. The sequencing here drew on PBMCs, taken before nivolumab (anti-PD-1) treatment. The chain employs TRBV6-5 and TRBJ1-1, with D hard to call. CDR3 bases: TGTGCCAGCAGCTTCGGATTAAACACTGAAGCTTTCTTT. Residues: CASSFGLNTEAFF.